Listed below are T cell receptor beta chains from one sample, sequenced in a study of blood T cell repertoires in COVID-19. TCRdb's copy holds only in-frame clones and misses some; the assay was immunoSEQ multiplex PCR. The data contain some 76,000 clones, roughly 87% of them singletons. Sequencing was performed on peripheral blood. These receptors came from a young woman with acute or convalescent COVID-19. The CDR3 runs from the conserved cysteine through the conserved F or W. D genes are given only for firm matches. Where a row states a size, it is once, few, many or the class of an expanded clone; other rows omit it.

>TRBJ1-2|TRBV19|-|-
CASSILLGEAYGYTF
TGTGCCAGTAGTATACTACTGGGAGAGGCCTATGGCTACACCTTC
>TRBJ2-5|TRBV9|TRBD2|many
CASSVDSGGGQETQYF
TGTGCCAGCAGCGTTGATAGCGGGGGGGGCCAAGAGACCCAGTACTTC
>TRBJ1-1|TRBV28|TRBD1|-
CASSPSGQGRNTEAFF
TGTGCCAGCAGTCCCTCCGGACAGGGACGGAACACTGAAGCTTTCTTT
>TRBJ2-5|TRBV7-9|TRBD1|-
CASSPTLQGSQETQYF
TGTGCCAGCAGCCCCACCTTACAGGGGTCACAAGAGACCCAGTACTTC
>TRBJ2-7|TRBV2|-|-
CASSGAGDKRYEQYF
TGTGCCAGCAGTGGCGCCGGGGACAAACGCTACGAGCAGTACTTC
>TRBJ1-1|TRBV6-5|TRBD1|-
CASSYQDRGTEAFF
TGTGCCAGCAGTTACCAAGACAGGGGGACTGAAGCTTTCTTT
>TRBJ1-5|TRBV16|-|-
CASSRPTGQPQHF
TGTGCCAGCAGCCGGCCGACGGGTCAGCCCCAGCATTTT
>TRBJ1-3|TRBV10-3|-|-
CAISESRGHSGNTIYF
TGTGCCATCAGTGAGTCGAGGGGACACTCTGGAAACACCATATATTTT
>TRBJ1-1|TRBV5-4|-|few
CASSFPGTEAFF
TGTGCCAGCAGCTTTCCGGGGACTGAAGCTTTCTTT
>TRBJ2-1|TRBV12-3/TRBV12-4|-|-
CASSLAAINEQFF
TGTGCCAGCAGTTTAGCGGCCATCAATGAGCAGTTCTTC
>TRBJ2-7|TRBV7-2|-|-
CASSSNRDISSYEQYF
TGTGCCAGCAGCTCGAACCGGGACATCAGCTCCTACGAGCAGTACTTC
>TRBJ2-5|TRBV7-9|TRBD2|-
CASSPSSGRPETQYF
TGTGCCAGCAGTCCAAGCAGCGGGAGGCCAGAGACCCAGTACTTC
>TRBJ2-1|TRBV21-1|-|-
CASSSRGLESSYNEQFF
TGTGCCAGCAGCTCACGCGGCCTTGAGAGCTCCTACAATGAGCAGTTCTTC
>TRBJ2-3|TRBV27|-|-
CASSYRLMTAQYF
TGTGCCAGCAGTTATCGACTAATGACGGCGCAGTATTTT
>TRBJ2-7|TRBV6-5|-|once
CASRVYQVNSYEQYF
TGTGCCAGCAGGGTTTATCAGGTGAACTCCTACGAGCAGTACTTC
>TRBJ2-2|TRBV19|-|-
CASSISDTGELFF
TGTGCCAGTAGTATATCGGACACCGGGGAGCTGTTTTTT
>TRBJ1-6|TRBV5-1|-|-
CASSLRGSSYNSPLHF
TGCGCCAGCAGCTTGCGGGGAAGCTCCTATAATTCACCCCTCCACTTT
>TRBJ1-2|TRBV6-6|TRBD1|-
CASRKTDRVPLYGYTF
TGTGCCAGCAGAAAAACGGACAGGGTTCCCCTCTATGGCTACACCTTC
>TRBJ2-3|TRBV7-9|-|once
CASREGGGLPTDTQYF
TGTGCCAGCAGAGAGGGTGGGGGACTCCCCACAGATACGCAGTATTTT
>TRBJ1-1|TRBV3-1/TRBV3-2|-|-
CASSRRGEVEAFF
TGTGCCAGCAGCCGCAGGGGAGAGGTTGAAGCTTTCTTT
>TRBJ2-3|TRBV30|-|-
CAWSRVSGFTDTQYF
TGTGCCTGGAGTAGGGTTAGCGGTTTCACAGATACGCAGTATTTT
>TRBJ2-2|TRBV30|-|-
CAWGLNTGELFF
TGTGCCTGGGGGCTAAACACCGGGGAGCTGTTTTTT
>TRBJ2-3|TRBV4-3|-|-
CASSQDHTSHGTDTQYF
TGCGCCAGCAGCCAAGATCACACTAGCCATGGCACAGATACGCAGTATTTT
>TRBJ2-3|TRBV4-3|-|-
CASSQGGSLLRDTQYF
TGCGCCAGCAGCCAAGGTGGTAGCCTCCTTCGTGATACGCAGTATTTT